Sequencing of this T cell receptor beta chain was carried out in a study of blood T cell repertoires in COVID-19. Overall study: There were acute and convalescent COVID-19 samples, and they came from the United States, Italy and Spain. From T cells, B-cell-depleted T cells, or PBMCs came the material, which was cDNA or gDNA.

Assay used: immunoSEQ multiplex PCR; TCRdb lists only in-frame clones, some missing. This table holds some 180,000 clones, about 80% found once. Patients in Seattle were enrolled during active infection, then followed longitudinally. Trimming pared 5 bases from V and 6 bases from J, leaving 17 bases between. CDR1 and CDR2 (germline): SQVTM, ANQGSEA. This CDR3 has 15 amino acids. This TCR was recovered from an older woman with COVID-19, enrolled during active disease. The rearrangement uses TRBV29-1 and TRBJ1-6; maybe TRBD1 (6 bases). What was sequenced was peripheral blood. The CDR3 loop reads CSVSQGLGGNSPLHF. In DNA form, the CDR3 reads TGCAGCGTTTCGCAGGGGTTAGGCGGTAATTCACCCCTCCACTTT.